One and the same sample provided the 11 T cell receptor beta chains below, sequenced in a study of PD-1 blockade in classical Hodgkin lymphoma. Documented time point: cycle 4 day 1 (C4D1), after less than 7 weeks of nivolumab. All patients experienced relapse after autologous stem cell transplantation, and brentuximab vedotin exposure was variable. The table came from immunoSEQ multiplex PCR; TCRdb's copy has only in-frame clones and leaves some out. The sample gives approximately 65,000 clones, around nine tenths of which show up once; around 8% is in the top ten. Material: peripheral blood mononuclear cells (PBMCs), obtained before the fourth cycle of nivolumab. These receptors originate from a human donor with classical Hodgkin lymphoma.

This chain connects TRBV6-1 to TRBJ2-3; 15 nucleotides agree with TRBD2. From germline, CDR1 is MNHNS and CDR2 SASEGT. V trimming: 3 bases; J trimming: 8 bases; junction bases outside the gene matches: 9. CDR3 length: 17 amino acids. The CDR3 sequence: CASSEASGLAGGGTQYF. As DNA, the CDR3 is TGTGCCAGCAGTGAGGCTTCGGGACTAGCGGGAGGAGGTACGCAGTATTTT.

CDR3 region: CASSPRTSGYEQYF. The CDR3 nucleotides read TGTGCCAGCAGTCCCCGGACTAGCGGGTACGAGCAGTACTTC. The chain links TRBV28 to TRBJ2-7; 11 bases match TRBD2. With V trimmed by 5 bases and J by 4 bases, 4 bases remained unmatched. CDR1 and CDR2 (germline): MDHEN, SYDVKM. CDR3 length: 14 amino acids.

This rearrangement joins TRBV7-2 to TRBJ2-2; D not resolved. The V and J ends lost 5 bases and 6 bases respectively, with 7 bases between them. CDR3 length equals 12 residues. Looked up from germline, CDR1 is SGHTA and CDR2 is FQGNSA. CDR3: CASSRTAGELFF. CDR3 DNA: TGTGCCAGCAGCCGAACTGCCGGGGAGCTGTTTTTT.

The rearrangement links TRBV28 to TRBJ1-1; D is undetermined. Trimming left V 3 bases short and J 6 bases short, with 11 bases between. Per germline, CDR1 MDHEN and CDR2 SYDVKM. This CDR3 is 13 amino acids long. CDR3 sequence (DNA): TGTGCCAGCAGTTTTGAGGGCTACTCTGAAGCTTTCTTT. Its protein product is CASSFEGYSEAFF.

V is TRBV29-1 and J is TRBJ2-1; the D gene is possibly TRBD2 (5 bases). The V end was cut by 1 base, the J end by 0 bases, with 10 bases between. The CDR3 contains 15 residues. Germline loops: CDR1 SQVTM, CDR2 ANQGSEA. CDR3 loop: CSVEAGEISYNEQFF. In DNA form, the CDR3 reads TGCAGCGTTGAAGCCGGGGAGATCTCCTACAATGAGCAGTTCTTC.

The chain carries TRBV21-1 and TRBJ2-7; the table's D call TRBD2 went unverified against the DNA. TRBV21-1 is reported as a pseudogene. The CDR3 has 15 amino acids. The DNA of the CDR3 is TGCCCCTTTCTGGCGGGGGGATCACCATCCTACGAGCAGTACTTC. Translation gives CPFLAGGSPSYEQYF.

This chain links TRBV6-5 with TRBJ2-5, with D possibly TRBD1 on 6 matching bases. Trimming pared 6 bases from V and 5 bases from J, leaving 16 bases between. This CDR3 comprises 14 residues. Germline V CDR1 and CDR2: MNHEY, SVGAGI. The CDR3 DNA follows: TGTGCCAGCAGCCAAGGACAGACAATGGAGACCCAGTACTTC. Residues: CASSQGQTMETQYF.

This clone was counted a single time. V and J are TRBV19 and TRBJ2-2; the D is unclear. Trimming pared 4 bases from V and 4 bases from J, leaving 4 bases between. Germline assignment: CDR1 LNHDA and CDR2 SQIVND (reference sequence). The length of the CDR3 is 12 residues. CDR3 bases: TGTGCCAGTAGTACCCGCACCGGGGAGCTGTTTTTT. It encodes CASSTRTGELFF.

The chain employs TRBV7-2 and TRBJ2-7; D remains ambiguous. From germline, CDR1 is SGHTA and CDR2 FQGNSA. The length of the CDR3 is 13 residues. V lost 2 bases and J lost 4, with 9 bases in between. In DNA form, the CDR3 reads TGTGCCAGCAGCTTATTCGAATCTTACGAGCAGTACTTC. It specifies CASSLFESYEQYF.

The rearrangement joins TRBV19 to TRBJ1-2; no definite D call. The germline V and J ends were trimmed by 5 bases and 4 bases, with 14 bases remaining between them. CDR1 and CDR2 (germline): LNHDA, SQIVND (reference sequence). The CDR3 contains 14 residues. The CDR3 sequence: CASSLSLGVYGYTF. The CDR3 coding sequence is TGTGCCAGTAGTCTCTCACTGGGAGTCTATGGCTACACCTTC.

This chain connects TRBV7-3 to TRBJ2-2, with a possible D match to TRBD2 (6 bases). V lost 1 base, J lost 6 bases, and 12 bases lay in between. Germline V gene data show CDR1 as SGHTA and CDR2 as FQGTGA. This CDR3 region has 15 residues. CDR3: CASSLISGGAGELFF. CDR3 coding DNA: TGTGCCAGCAGCTTAATCTCTGGAGGGGCCGGGGAGCTGTTTTTT.